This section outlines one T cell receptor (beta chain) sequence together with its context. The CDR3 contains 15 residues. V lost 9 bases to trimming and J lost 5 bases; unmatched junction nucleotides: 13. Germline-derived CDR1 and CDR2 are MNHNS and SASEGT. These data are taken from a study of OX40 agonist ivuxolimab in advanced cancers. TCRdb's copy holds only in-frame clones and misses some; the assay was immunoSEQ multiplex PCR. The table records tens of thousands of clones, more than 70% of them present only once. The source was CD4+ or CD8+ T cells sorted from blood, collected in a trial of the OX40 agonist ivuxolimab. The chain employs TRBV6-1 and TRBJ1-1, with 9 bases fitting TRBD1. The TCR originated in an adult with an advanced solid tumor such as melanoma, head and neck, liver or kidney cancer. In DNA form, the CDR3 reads TGTGCCAGTATTTCACAGGGGGCTATACGGACTGAAGCTTTCTTT. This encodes CASISQGAIRTEAFF.